The rows below give T cell receptor beta chains drawn from one sample of a study of blood T cell repertoires in COVID-19. Using immunoSEQ multiplex PCR, the repertoire was profiled, and TCRdb retains in-frame clones only, with some absent. The sample has under 350,000 clones, 80% to 90% seen once; the top ten hold about 4.6%. Source material: peripheral blood. Every receptor here comes from a man aged 35-49 years with acute or convalescent COVID-19. The CDR3 runs from the conserved cysteine through the conserved F or W. The D gene is left open where the match is weak. A row's size may be missing; if present it is once, few, many or a size class.

V gene,D gene,J gene,clone size,CDR3 protein,CDR3 DNA
TRBV24-1,NA,TRBJ1-4,NA,CATSGLFRGMTEKLFF,TGTGCCACCAGTGGCCTATTCCGCGGGATGACTGAAAAACTGTTTTTT
TRBV24-1,NA,TRBJ2-1,NA,CATSDLSLVGHNEQFF,TGTGCCACCAGTGATTTGTCACTAGTAGGGCACAATGAGCAGTTCTTC
TRBV6-1,NA,TRBJ1-6,NA,CASSDGGNSPLHF,TGTGCCAGCAGTGACGGGGGAAATTCACCCCTCCACTTT
TRBV19,TRBD2,TRBJ2-1,NA,CASSAFSGGSYNEQFF,TGTGCCAGTAGTGCCTTTAGCGGGGGTTCCTACAATGAGCAGTTCTTC
TRBV7-2,NA,TRBJ1-5,NA,CASSFTSGQPQHF,TGTGCCAGCAGCTTCACCAGCGGTCAGCCCCAGCATTTT
TRBV19,NA,TRBJ1-1,NA,CASSISLTGGTEAFF,TGTGCCAGTAGTATCTCCTTGACAGGAGGAACTGAAGCTTTCTTT
TRBV4-2,NA,TRBJ1-2,few,CASSQQEANYGYTF,TGTGCCAGCAGCCAACAGGAAGCTAACTATGGCTACACCTTC
TRBV5-4,NA,TRBJ2-7,NA,CASSTYRSSYEQYF,TGTGCCAGCAGCACCTACAGGAGCTCCTACGAGCAGTACTTC
TRBV6-5,NA,TRBJ1-4,NA,CASSYSSQANEKLFF,TGTGCCAGCAGTTACTCGAGCCAGGCTAATGAAAAACTGTTTTTT
TRBV29-1,NA,TRBJ1-3,NA,CSVRGHAGNTIYF,TGCAGCGTCCGGGGACACGCTGGAAACACCATATATTTT
TRBV5-5,NA,TRBJ1-1,NA,CASSWAASEAFF,TGTGCCAGCAGCTGGGCTGCGAGTGAAGCTTTCTTT
TRBV19,NA,TRBJ1-5,NA,CATEPFFSGQGKEPQHF,TGTGCCACTGAACCCTTCTTCTCGGGGCAGGGGAAGGAGCCCCAGCATTTT
TRBV9,TRBD1,TRBJ2-7,NA,CASSVGAGGSYEQYF,TGTGCCAGCAGCGTAGGGGCAGGGGGCTCCTACGAGCAGTACTTC
TRBV19,NA,TRBJ1-2,NA,CASRIRDYGTF,TGTGCCAGTAGGATCAGGGACTACGGGACCTTC
TRBV19,TRBD2,TRBJ2-2,NA,CASHFGGRAGTGELFF,TGTGCCTCCCATTTCGGCGGCAGAGCGGGGACCGGGGAGCTGTTTTTT
TRBV5-1,NA,TRBJ2-3,few,CASSGLDRFTDTQYF,TGCGCCAGCAGCGGCCTGGACAGATTCACAGATACGCAGTATTTT
TRBV9,NA,TRBJ2-5,NA,CASSVAGVQETQYF,TGTGCCAGCAGCGTAGCGGGTGTCCAAGAGACCCAGTACTTC
TRBV7-9,TRBD1,TRBJ1-6,NA,CASSLGDRGNSPLHF,TGTGCCAGCAGCTTAGGCGACAGGGGCAATTCACCCCTCCACTTT
TRBV5-1,TRBD2,TRBJ2-2,NA,CASSYTSVLTGELFF,TGCGCCAGCAGCTACACTAGCGTACTTACCGGGGAGCTGTTTTTT
TRBV11-2,NA,TRBJ1-3,NA,CASSSRSSGNTIYF,TGTGCCAGCAGCTCCCGGTCCTCTGGAAACACCATATATTTT
TRBV11-2,NA,TRBJ2-1,NA,CASSSGGQSFYNEQFF,TGTGCCAGCAGCTCTGGAGGGCAATCGTTTTACAATGAGCAGTTCTTC
TRBV5-8,TRBD1,TRBJ2-2,NA,CASSAYTGGYLNTGELFF,TGTGCCAGCAGCGCATACACAGGGGGCTATCTGAACACCGGGGAGCTGTTTTTT
TRBV30,NA,TRBJ2-7,once,CAWGEARAEQYF,TGTGCCTGGGGGGAGGCACGGGCCGAGCAGTACTTC
TRBV3-1/TRBV3-2,NA,TRBJ1-4,once,CASSQLLTGPLEEKLFF,TGTGCCAGCAGCCAACTTTTGACAGGTCCACTAGAGGAAAAACTGTTTTTT
TRBV12-3/TRBV12-4,TRBD1,TRBJ1-2,NA,CASREQGGNGYTF,TGTGCCAGCAGGGAACAGGGGGGCAACGGCTACACCTTC
TRBV7-2,NA,TRBJ2-1,NA,CASSSRLREQFF,TGTGCCAGCAGCTCCCGACTCCGGGAGCAGTTCTTC
TRBV5-5,NA,TRBJ1-6,NA,CASSLEQLNSPLHF,TGTGCCAGCAGCTTGGAACAGCTAAATTCACCCCTCCACTTT
TRBV11-2,NA,TRBJ1-2,few,CASSSRDNYNYGYTF,TGTGCCAGCAGCTCCCGGGACAATTATAACTATGGCTACACCTTC
TRBV4-2,NA,TRBJ1-2,NA,CASSQEGRSGYGYTF,TGTGCCAGCAGCCAAGAGGGTCGGTCAGGCTATGGCTACACCTTC
TRBV5-4,TRBD1,TRBJ2-7,NA,CASRNDRGSNEQYF,TGTGCCAGCAGAAATGACAGGGGATCCAACGAGCAGTACTTC
TRBV29-1,NA,TRBJ1-5,NA,CSVAQVNQPQHF,TGCAGCGTTGCACAGGTCAATCAGCCCCAGCATTTT
TRBV5-6,NA,TRBJ1-5,few,CASTKGDRSNQPQHF,TGTGCCAGCACTAAGGGGGATCGGAGCAATCAGCCCCAGCATTTT
TRBV4-2,TRBD1,TRBJ2-2,NA,CASEPTGTGFKGTGELFF,TGTGCCAGCGAACCAACCGGGACAGGGTTTAAGGGCACCGGGGAGCTGTTTTTT
TRBV5-1,NA,TRBJ2-2,NA,CASSDEGTLYTGELFF,TGCGCCAGCAGCGATGAAGGGACTCTTTACACCGGGGAGCTGTTTTTT
TRBV5-1,TRBD1,TRBJ2-1,NA,CASSPQGATAFSEQFF,TGCGCCAGCAGCCCTCAGGGGGCGACAGCTTTTAGCGAGCAGTTCTTC
TRBV11-3,NA,TRBJ1-5,NA,CASSLGLRDTGGNQPQHF,TGTGCCAGCAGCTTAGGGTTGAGGGACACTGGGGGCAATCAGCCCCAGCATTTT
TRBV19,NA,TRBJ2-6,NA,CASVTQSAGANVLTF,TGTGCCAGTGTAACTCAGAGCGCTGGGGCCAACGTCCTGACTTTC
TRBV30,TRBD1,TRBJ2-2,NA,CAWRPQGAGELFF,TGTGCCTGGAGGCCTCAGGGGGCCGGGGAGCTGTTTTTT
TRBV7-3,NA,TRBJ1-1,NA,CASSLKGHTEAFF,TGTGCCAGCAGCTTAAAGGGGCACACTGAAGCTTTCTTT
TRBV7-2,NA,TRBJ1-1,once,CASSLDRPGGTEAFF,TGTGCCAGCAGCTTAGATCGCCCCGGGGGCACTGAAGCTTTCTTT
TRBV28,NA,TRBJ1-1,NA,CASSGHAPGHETEAFF,TGTGCCAGCAGTGGCCACGCTCCGGGACATGAGACTGAAGCTTTCTTT
TRBV3-1/TRBV3-2,NA,TRBJ2-2,NA,CASSPSAGELFF,TGTGCCAGCAGCCCCTCGGCCGGGGAGCTGTTTTTT